Listed here are 32 T cell receptor beta chains from one sample, sequenced in a study of early T cells in non-severe SARS-CoV-2 infection. MiXCR, run by TCRdb on the 5' RACE reads, gives a single entry per CDR3 protein. The repertoire includes about 71,000 distinct CDR3 sequences, about 14% of them detected once, and 3% to 5% sits in the top ten. Sequenced here: whole blood, sampled at baseline. The receptors derive from an adult who was a healthcare worker with PCR-confirmed SARS-CoV-2 infection or an uninfected control (not recorded which).

This chain joins TRBV18 and TRBJ2-7; D assignment may be TRBD1 or TRBD2 (5 bases each). V was trimmed by 4 bases and J by 5 bases, leaving 15 bases between them. Germline V gene data show CDR1 as KGHSH and CDR2 as LQKENI. CDR3 length: 14 residues. DNA for the CDR3: TGTGCCAGCTCACTACAGGTTAGGAGGAACGAGCAGTACTTC. Translated, it gives CASSLQVRRNEQYF.

This clonotype was observed at least ten times. The chain uses TRBV28 and TRBJ2-1; 7 bases agree with TRBD2. V gave up 7 bases and J gave up 3 bases; unmatched junction bases: 9. Germline CDR1 MDHEN, CDR2 SYDVKM. The CDR3 has 15 residues. In nucleotides, the CDR3 is TGTGCCAGCACCCTGATCCAGCGGGGCTACAATGAGCAGTTCTTC. This encodes CASTLIQRGYNEQFF. Full variable domain (missing parts from reference TRBV28 and TRBJ2-1): DVKVTQSSRYLVKRTGEKVFLECVQDMDHENMFWYRQDPGLGLRLIYFSYDVKMKEKGDIPEGYSVSREKKERFSLILESASTNQTSMYLCASTLIQRGYNEQFFGPGTRLTVL.

The chain recombines TRBV16 with TRBJ2-5; tentative D call: TRBD1 (6 bases). Germline V gives CDR1 KGHSY, CDR2 FQNENV. Trimming shortened V by 0 bases and J by 7 bases, and 15 bases separated the two germline ends. The CDR3 has 15 amino acids. CDR3 sequence reads: CASSQSRAGDGTQYF. The CDR3 bases are TGTGCCAGCAGCCAATCGAGGGCAGGGGACGGGACCCAGTACTTC. The entire variable domain, with the rest obtained from reference TRBV16 and TRBJ2-5, is as follows: GEEVAQTPKHLVRGEGQKAKLYCAPIKGHSYVFWYQQVLKNEFKFLISFQNENVFDETGMPKERFSAKCLPNSPCSLEIQATKLEDSAVYFCASSQSRAGDGTQYFGPGTRLLVL.

The sample holds a few counts of this clonotype. The chain has TRBV2 and TRBJ2-3; D assignment may be TRBD1 or TRBD2 (5 bases each). Germline CDR1 reads SNHLY; CDR2 reads FYNNEI. V dropped 4 bases and J dropped 6 bases, with 14 bases sitting between them. The CDR3 runs to 14 residues. The CDR3, as DNA: TGTGCCAGCAGTGGAGTTAGCAGGGAGGATACGCAGTATTTT. Translated: CASSGVSREDTQYF.

V gene TRBV11-2 combines with J gene TRBJ2-2; TRBD2 matches at 10 bases. The CDR3 covers 16 residues. V lost 5 bases, J lost 1 base, and 4 bases stayed unmatched. Germline loops: CDR1 SGHAT, CDR2 FQNNGV. CDR3 DNA: TGTGCCAGCAGCCCCCGGACTAGCGGGAACACCGGGGAGCTGTTTTTT. It codes for CASSPRTSGNTGELFF.

This clonotype was seen more than once but under ten times. V and J are TRBV7-2 and TRBJ2-7, with 9 bases aligning to TRBD2. Per the germline V gene, CDR1 is SGHTA and CDR2 is FQGNSA. V dropped 5 bases and J dropped 3; count of bases not matched to a gene: 14. The CDR3 has 17 residues. The CDR3 here is CASSPARASGMGYEQYF. CDR3 in DNA: TGTGCCAGCAGCCCCGCGAGGGCTAGCGGGATGGGCTACGAGCAGTACTTC. Together with reference TRBV7-2 and TRBJ2-7, the CDR3 gives the full variable domain: GAGVSQSPSNKVTEKGKDVELRCDPISGHTALYWYRQSLGQGLEFLIYFQGNSAPDKSGLPSDRFSAERTGGSVSTLTIQRTQQEDSAVYLCASSPARASGMGYEQYFGPGTRLTVT.

This clonotype was detected only a few times. The rearrangement joins TRBV29-1 to TRBJ2-7; a possible D gene is TRBD2 (5 bases). Trimming took 4 bases from V and 4 from J, leaving 14 bases between them. In germline, CDR1 is SQVTM, CDR2 ANQGSEA. The CDR3 spans 13 residues. The CDR3 coding sequence is TGCAGCGTTGGAGGACTCGGGGTGTACGAGCAGTACTTC. Protein: CSVGGLGVYEQYF.

The chain carries TRBV19 and TRBJ2-5, with no clear D. The length of the CDR3 is 14 residues. Trimming removed 7 bases at V and 1 base at J, with 13 bases between. Germline CDR1 LNHDA, CDR2 SQIVND (reference sequence). The CDR3 DNA reads as TGTGCCAGTACCCCGACGGCAGTCCAAGAGACCCAGTACTTC. Translated: CASTPTAVQETQYF.

This sequence joins TRBV6-6 and TRBJ2-7; TRBD1 is a possible D gene (5 bases). The ends were cut back, 7 bases at V and 1 base at J, with 11 bases in the middle. CDR1 is MNHNY, CDR2 SVGAGI, per germline (reference sequence). The CDR3 runs 13 residues. The CDR3 DNA reads as TGTGCCAGCAAGACAGAGGATTCCTACGAGCAGTACTTC. The encoded protein is CASKTEDSYEQYF.

The rearrangement uses TRBV5-4 and TRBJ2-3, with 13 bases fitting TRBD2. The J segment lost 0 bases and the V segment lost 3 bases, leaving 1 base of the junction unmatched. The CDR3 runs to 16 residues. The germline CDR1 and CDR2 sequences are SGHNT and YYREEE (reference sequence). CDR3 in amino acids: CASSWGLAGSTDTQYF. Here the CDR3 DNA reads TGTGCCAGCAGCTGGGGACTAGCGGGAAGCACAGATACGCAGTATTTT. The full variable domain, rest sourced from reference TRBV5-4 and TRBJ2-3, is ETGVTQSPTHLIKTRGQQVTLRCSSQSGHNTVSWYQQALGQGPQFIFQYYREEENGRGNFPPRFSGLQFPNYSSELNVNALELDDSALYLCASSWGLAGSTDTQYFGPGTRLTVL.

This clonotype has only a few counts. The V call is TRBV27, the J call TRBJ2-7; D might be TRBD1 or TRBD2, each matching 6 bases. Germline V CDR1 and CDR2: MNHEY, SMNVEV (reference sequence). Trimming took 6 bases from V and 3 from J, leaving 18 bases between them. The CDR3 totals 15 residues. The CDR3 sequence is CASRVKGGHFYEQYF. In nucleotides, the CDR3 is TGTGCCAGCAGAGTTAAGGGGGGACATTTCTACGAGCAGTACTTC.

In its sample, this clonotype was seen a few times. V gene TRBV30 combines with J gene TRBJ2-5, with 7 nucleotides matching TRBD2. CDR1 and CDR2 (germline): GTSNPN, SVGIG (reference sequence). This CDR3 has 13 amino acids. V trimming: 0 bases; J trimming: 4 bases; junction bases outside the gene matches: 2. CDR3 sequence (DNA): TGTGCCTGGAGTGTACGGGGGGTAGAGACCCAGTACTTC. As protein: CAWSVRGVETQYF.

This sequence joins TRBV28 and TRBJ1-2, with TRBD1 identical over 7 bases. CDR3 length equals 13 residues. Trimming cost V 11 bases and J 4 bases; bases outside gene matches: 10. CDR1 and CDR2 from the germline V gene are MDHEN and SYDVKM. Written as DNA, the CDR3 is TGTGCCGTCCGACAGGGTCAAGGCTATGGCTACACCTTC. This translates into CAVRQGQGYGYTF.

The rearrangement joins TRBV20-1 to TRBJ2-6, with TRBD1 matching 7 bases. The ends lost 6 bases at V and 1 base at J; junction bases unmatched: 9. This CDR3 has 16 residues. CDR1 and CDR2 (germline): DFQATT, SNEGSKA (reference sequence). CDR3 residues: CSARDSLISGANVLTF. In DNA, the CDR3 is TGCAGTGCCCGGGACAGCCTAATTTCTGGGGCCAACGTCCTGACTTTC.

For this clonotype: A much more abundant neighbour one base away suggests this may be a read error. The chain joins TRBV3-1 to TRBJ1-1; TRBD1 aligns across 8 bases. The ends lost 3 bases at V and 5 bases at J; junction bases unmatched: 2. Per germline, CDR1 LGHDT and CDR2 YNNKEL (reference sequence). CDR3 size: 13 residues. The DNA of the CDR3 is TGTGCCAGCAGCCAGGGACAGGTGACTGAAGCTTTCTTT. This translates into CASSQGQVTEAFF.

This chain connects TRBV11-2 to TRBJ1-1; D gene uncertain. The V gene lost 4 bases and the J gene lost 10 bases, with 10 bases spanning the gap. The CDR3 consists of 11 residues. Per the germline V gene, CDR1 is SGHAT and CDR2 is FQNNGV. The CDR3 sequence: CASSYGPSAFF. The CDR3 DNA sequence: TGTGCCAGCAGCTACGGGCCGTCAGCTTTCTTT.

The V call is TRBV12-3 or TRBV12-4, the J call TRBJ2-3; the match to TRBD2 covers 8 bases. There are 15 residues in the CDR3. Trimming took 4 bases from V and 5 from J; bases not matched to a gene: 8. Here the CDR3 DNA reads TGTGCCAGCAGTTCCAGAGCGGGAGAGGGAGATACGCAGTATTTT. The encoded protein is CASSSRAGEGDTQYF.

This clonotype occurred many times. The chain uses TRBV5-4 and TRBJ1-2; 7 bases line up with TRBD1. Germline trimming cut 3 bases from V and 7 bases from J; bases unmatched to any gene: 6. This CDR3 has 13 amino acids. The germline V gene encodes CDR1 SGHNT and CDR2 YYREEE (reference sequence). CDR3 nucleotide sequence: TGTGCCAGCAGCTGGGGGACAGACGCTGGCTACACCTTC. It encodes CASSWGTDAGYTF. The entire variable domain, with the rest obtained from reference TRBV5-4 and TRBJ1-2, is as follows: ETGVTQSPTHLIKTRGQQVTLRCSSQSGHNTVSWYQQALGQGPQFIFQYYREEENGRGNFPPRFSGLQFPNYSSELNVNALELDDSALYLCASSWGTDAGYTFGSGTRLTVV.

CDR3 in DNA: TGTGCCAGCAGCCTAAGTTGGCAGGGAAAGGAGACCCAGTACTTC. Amino acid sequence: CASSLSWQGKETQYF. The gene calls are TRBV11-1 and TRBJ2-5; possibly TRBD1 for D (5 bases). The CDR3 runs to 15 residues. Trimming left V 5 bases short and J 5 bases short, with 18 bases between. CDR1 is SGHAT and CDR2 is FQDESV in the germline V gene (reference sequence).

The V and J genes are TRBV5-4 and TRBJ2-6; a weak D match, TRBD1 (6 bases). CDR3 length: 15 amino acids. Germline-derived CDR1 and CDR2 are SGHNT and YYREEE (reference sequence). Between the trimmed V and J ends, which lost 4 bases and 2 bases, there was a span of 10 bases. The CDR3, as DNA: TGTGCCAGCAGCGAGACAGGACCTGGGGCCAACGTCCTGACTTTC. Translated: CASSETGPGANVLTF. Full variable domain (missing parts from reference TRBV5-4 and TRBJ2-6): ETGVTQSPTHLIKTRGQQVTLRCSSQSGHNTVSWYQQALGQGPQFIFQYYREEENGRGNFPPRFSGLQFPNYSSELNVNALELDDSALYLCASSETGPGANVLTFGAGSRLTVL.

V and J are TRBV11-2 and TRBJ2-1; D is ambiguous. Germline-derived CDR1 and CDR2 are SGHAT and FQNNGV. The V gene lost 3 bases and the J gene lost 7 bases, with 10 bases spanning the gap. This CDR3 has 13 residues. Here the CDR3 reads CASSLGRKNEQFF. CDR3 bases: TGTGCCAGCAGCTTGGGTCGGAAGAATGAGCAGTTCTTC.

This clonotype is categorized as medium-sized. The chain couples TRBV27 to TRBJ1-6; 7 bases match TRBD1. V was pared by 3 bases and J by 12 bases, with 8 bases of the junction left unmatched. Looked up from germline, CDR1 is MNHEY and CDR2 is SMNVEV (reference sequence). The CDR3 is 14 amino acids. The CDR3 spells CASSFLPRTGPLHF. CDR3 nucleotides: TGTGCCAGCAGTTTTCTCCCCCGGACAGGACCCCTCCACTTT.

The rearrangement uses TRBV30 and TRBJ2-2; the match to TRBD2 covers 8 bases. The CDR3 covers 16 residues. V lost 1 base to trimming and J lost 3 bases; unmatched junction nucleotides: 7. Germline V gene data show CDR1 as GTSNPN and CDR2 as SVGIG (reference sequence). In DNA form, the CDR3 reads TGTGCCTGGAGTGCCAAGACTAGCGACTACACCGGGGAGCTGTTTTTT. Protein sequence: CAWSAKTSDYTGELFF.

The chain links TRBV5-1 to TRBJ2-1, with 10 positions matching TRBD2. This CDR3 spans 15 amino acids. V was pared by 4 bases and J by 6 bases, with 7 bases of the junction left unmatched. Germline-derived CDR1 and CDR2 are SGHRS and YFSETQ. The CDR3 DNA reads TGCGCCAGCAGCGTGACTAGCGGGCCCTCCAATGAGCAGTTCTTC. Protein product: CASSVTSGPSNEQFF.

The CDR3 bases are TGCAGTGCTAGAGAGGTAGCAGGAAATGAGCAGTTCTTC. It is translated as CSAREVAGNEQFF. The chain links TRBV20-1 to TRBJ2-1; D unresolved. Germline lookup yields CDR1 DFQATT and CDR2 SNEGSKA (reference sequence). Trimming removed 0 bases from V and 7 bases from J, with 10 bases in between. The CDR3 has 13 residues.

With respect to this clonotype: This CDR3 fails to terminate in the conserved phenylalanine or tryptophan, so it likely reflects a read error. The chain couples TRBV18 to TRBJ2-7, with 7 bases aligning to TRBD2. V trimming: 0 bases; J trimming: 5 bases; junction bases outside the gene matches: 1. The CDR3 length is 13 residues. CDR1 is KGHSH and CDR2 is LQKENI in the germline V gene. The CDR3 DNA is TGTGCCAGCTCACCACCGGGACTAAACGAGCAGTACTCC. It yields the protein CASSPPGLNEQYS.

This clonotype was recorded at least ten times. The rearrangement uses TRBV20-1 and TRBJ2-1, with D unresolved. The germline gives CDR1 DFQATT, CDR2 SNEGSKA (reference sequence). Trimming left V 3 bases short and J 7 bases short, with 10 bases between. The CDR3 runs 12 residues. The CDR3 reads CSARGRRNEQFF. DNA of the CDR3: TGCAGTGCTAGGGGCCGACGGAATGAGCAGTTCTTC.

This clonotype came up many times. The chain joins TRBV10-2 to TRBJ1-1; the D is unclear. Germline V lookup: CDR1 WSHSY, CDR2 SAAADI. Trimming stripped 9 bases from V and 2 bases from J, with 10 bases between. The CDR3 loop spans 12 amino acids. The CDR3 nucleotides are TGCGCCAGTCTGACGGATAACACTGAAGCTTTCTTT. Translation gives CASLTDNTEAFF.

The rearrangement uses TRBV6-1 and TRBJ1-2, with D perhaps TRBD1 (6 bases). CDR1 MNHNS and CDR2 SASEGT come from the germline V gene. V lost 6 bases to trimming and J lost 6 bases, with 14 bases between them. The CDR3 has 13 amino acids. CDR3 DNA: TGTGCCAGCAGCAGAAGGGGGGCAGATGGCTACACCTTC. Protein sequence: CASSRRGADGYTF.

The chain joins TRBV30 to TRBJ2-1; 14 nucleotides align to TRBD2. With V trimmed by 5 bases and J by 8 bases, 8 bases remained unmatched. Per the germline V gene, CDR1 is GTSNPN and CDR2 is SVGIG (reference sequence). The CDR3 consists of 15 residues. CDR3 region: CAWGTGLAGVDEQFF. In DNA, the CDR3 is TGTGCCTGGGGAACGGGACTAGCGGGAGTTGATGAGCAGTTCTTC.

This clonotype was counted at least ten times. The rearrangement links TRBV20-1 to TRBJ2-1, with 16 nucleotides matching TRBD2. V shed 0 bases and J 9 bases; nucleotides not matched to a gene: 2. The V gene's germline CDR1 is DFQATT and CDR2 SNEGSKA (reference sequence). This CDR3 region has 15 residues. As DNA, the CDR3 is TGCAGTGCTAGAGAGGGGACTAGCGGGAGGGGTGAGCAGTTCTTC. Translating it yields CSAREGTSGRGEQFF.

This clonotype appeared a few times. The genes are TRBV18 and TRBJ2-5; a possible D gene is TRBD2 (6 bases). With 3 bases removed from V and 2 bases from J, the gap between germline ends came to 13 bases. The CDR3 has 15 amino acids. CDR1 is KGHSH and CDR2 is LQKENI in the germline V gene. The CDR3 region has the DNA TGTGCCAGCTCACCCCCCGGGGGTAGTCAAGAGACCCAGTACTTC. Translating gives CASSPPGGSQETQYF.